This T cell receptor beta chain is from a study of T cell clones after liver transplantation. Study details: Tolerant meant at least one year fully off immunosuppression without liver enzymes above twice normal. Study outcomes and limitations: Conclusions were preliminary, with small, heterogeneous patient groups. In two subjects, few donor cells limited the measurable donor-reactive repertoire.

The V and J ends lost 0 bases and 9 bases respectively, with 10 bases between them. The CDR3 runs 13 residues. The germline gives CDR1 SGHRS, CDR2 YFSETQ. The table came from immunoSEQ multiplex PCR; TCRdb's copy has only in-frame clones and leaves some out. The sample includes tens of thousands of clones, roughly 85% of them seen just once. Unstimulated PBMCs were sorted into CD3+CD4+ and CD3+CD8+ populations. Note on this clone: What it recognizes is unknown.

This clonotype was sampled from a human patient who received a liver transplant. Some T cells here may be from the graft donor. The source material was CD4+ T cells from blood, sampled at the 22-month timepoint. The chain has TRBV5-1 and TRBJ2-1; D is possibly TRBD2 (5 bases). The CDR3 DNA sequence: TGCGCCAGCAGCTTGGATCGGGGTCGTGAGCAGTTCTTC. It is translated as CASSLDRGREQFF.